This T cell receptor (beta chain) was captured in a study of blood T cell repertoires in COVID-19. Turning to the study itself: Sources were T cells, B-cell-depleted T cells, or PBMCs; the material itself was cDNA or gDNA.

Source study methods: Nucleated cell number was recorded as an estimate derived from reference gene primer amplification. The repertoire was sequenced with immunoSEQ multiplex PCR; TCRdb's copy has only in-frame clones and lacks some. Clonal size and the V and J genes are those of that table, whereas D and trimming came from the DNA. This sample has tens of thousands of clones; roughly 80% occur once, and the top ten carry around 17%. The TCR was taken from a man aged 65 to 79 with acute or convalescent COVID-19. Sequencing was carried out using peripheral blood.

The CDR3 DNA reads as TGTGCCAGTAGTTCCCGACAGAACCAAGAGACCCAGTACTTC. Its protein is CASSSRQNQETQYF. This chain connects TRBV19 to TRBJ2-5; weak D call: TRBD1 (5 bases). Germline V gives CDR1 LNHDA, CDR2 SQIVND (reference sequence). The CDR3 contains 14 residues. V was trimmed by 5 bases and J by 0 bases, leaving 10 bases between them.